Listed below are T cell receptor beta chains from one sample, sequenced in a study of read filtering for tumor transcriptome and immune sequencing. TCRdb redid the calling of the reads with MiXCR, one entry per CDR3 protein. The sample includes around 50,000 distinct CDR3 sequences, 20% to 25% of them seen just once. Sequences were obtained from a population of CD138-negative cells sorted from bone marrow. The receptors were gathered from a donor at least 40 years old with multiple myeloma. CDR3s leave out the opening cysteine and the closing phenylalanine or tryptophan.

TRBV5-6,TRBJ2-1,ASSIPRTGAYNEQF
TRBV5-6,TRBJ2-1,ASSTLASFHNEQF
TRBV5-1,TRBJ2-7,ASSLGQGAIEEQY
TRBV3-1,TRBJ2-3,ASSQRGPDTQY
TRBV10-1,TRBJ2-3,ASSEGVLDTQY
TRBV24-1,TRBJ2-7,ATSDSQGIPYEQY
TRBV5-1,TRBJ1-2,ASSPGEDYGYT
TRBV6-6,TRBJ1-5,ASRGLDSPILH
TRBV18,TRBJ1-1,ASSPGQGNTEAF
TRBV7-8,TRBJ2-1,ASSFRSGSPNEQF
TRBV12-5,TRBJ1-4,ASGLSRDGNEKLF
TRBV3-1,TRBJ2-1,ASSQGSGARYNEQF
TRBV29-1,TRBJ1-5,SASVGEGQPQH
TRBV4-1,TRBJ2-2,ASSQDPSGPNTGELF
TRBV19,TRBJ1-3,ASSTPDIGNTIY
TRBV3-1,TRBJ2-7,ASSQDAHHTYEQY
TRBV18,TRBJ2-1,ASSPGVSLNEQF
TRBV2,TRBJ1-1,ASSGRSRPRK
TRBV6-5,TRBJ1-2,ASTETGESET
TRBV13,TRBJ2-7,ASRSGVGYEQY
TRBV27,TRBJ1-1,ASSPTGGPRTEAS
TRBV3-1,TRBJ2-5,ASSQNWETQY
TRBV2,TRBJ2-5,ASIQQETQY
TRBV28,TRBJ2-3,ASSPPGGRTDTQY
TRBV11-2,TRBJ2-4,ASSQGLAGVAKNIQY
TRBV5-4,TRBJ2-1,ASSPGLAIYNEQF
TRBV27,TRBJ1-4,ASSTVVREKLF
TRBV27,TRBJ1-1,ASSSRQKAF
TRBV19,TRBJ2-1,ASSSSGRAPYNEQF
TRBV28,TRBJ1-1,ASRWTGNTEAF
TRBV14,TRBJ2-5,ASSQDETQY
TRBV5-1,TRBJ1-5,ASSLGSESNQPQH
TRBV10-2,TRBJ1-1,ASSTGGGWTEAF
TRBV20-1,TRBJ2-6,SATSVQGLAGANVLT
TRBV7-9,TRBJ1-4,ASSLGTASEKLF